One and the same sample provided the 15 T cell receptor beta chains below, sequenced in a study of T-cell memory formation after mild COVID-19. TCRdb used MiXCR to reprocess the 5' RACE reads, holding one entry per CDR3 protein. This table has some 300,000 distinct CDR3 sequences, under 25% appearing once. Sequences were obtained from PBMCs or a T cell subset sorted from them (not recorded which). The source is a man aged 18 to 30 who had mild COVID-19 (a few samples of this study predate the infection). Cell type and time point are not known.

The V call is TRBV30, the J call TRBJ2-7; possible D gene TRBD1, 6 bases. The V and J ends lost 0 bases and 1 base respectively, with 10 bases between them. CDR1 and CDR2 from the germline V gene are GTSNPN and SVGIG (reference sequence). The CDR3 is made up of 14 amino acids. CDR3 sequence: CAWSVQGQSYEQYF. DNA of the CDR3: TGTGCCTGGAGTGTACAGGGACAATCCTACGAGCAGTACTTC.

This clonotype has more than one count but fewer than ten. The chain has TRBV18 and TRBJ1-5, with a possible D match to TRBD1 (5 bases). The CDR3 loop spans 12 amino acids. In germline, CDR1 is KGHSH, CDR2 LQKENI. V lost 3 bases and J lost 11, with 11 bases in between. The CDR3 reads CASSPGEGTQHF. In DNA form, the CDR3 reads TGTGCCAGCTCACCGGGGGAGGGGACCCAGCATTTT.

In its sample, this clonotype was seen many times. The rearrangement joins TRBV29-1 to TRBJ2-3; the D gene is possibly TRBD2 (5 bases). The germline V gene has CDR1 SQVTM and CDR2 ANQGSEA. CDR3 size: 11 residues. V was shortened by 8 bases and J by 3 bases, with 9 bases between the two germline ends. The CDR3 loop is CSLSGTDTQYF. The DNA of the CDR3 is TGCAGCCTCTCGGGGACAGATACGCAGTATTTT.

This chain uses TRBV29-1 with TRBJ1-5; D is perhaps TRBD1 (5 bases). The CDR3 covers 13 residues. Germline V lookup: CDR1 SQVTM, CDR2 ANQGSEA. V lost 4 bases and J 2 bases, leaving 9 bases between the germline ends. For the CDR3, the DNA is TGCAGCGTTGGGTTGGGACGCAATCAGCCCCAGCATTTT. It specifies CSVGLGRNQPQHF.

This clonotype was seen at least ten times. The chain combines TRBV11-2 with TRBJ1-2; D is perhaps TRBD1 (5 bases). The V gene lost 2 bases and the J gene lost 0 bases, with 13 bases spanning the gap. Germline V gene sequence: CDR1 SGHAT, CDR2 FQNNGV. This CDR3 comprises 16 residues. CDR3 region: CASSLIQWGANYGYTF. CDR3 coding DNA: TGTGCCAGCAGCTTAATTCAATGGGGCGCTAACTATGGCTACACCTTC.

Only a few counts were recorded for this clonotype. The chain employs TRBV6-5 and TRBJ2-2; D not resolved. Trimming cost V 10 bases and J 1 base, with 7 bases left between them. The CDR3 spans 12 residues. Germline V gives CDR1 MNHEY, CDR2 SVGAGI. The CDR3 sequence: CAIGQNTGELFF. In nucleotides, the CDR3 is TGTGCCATCGGCCAGAACACCGGGGAGCTGTTTTTT.

The chain links TRBV29-1 to TRBJ1-6; D unresolved. This CDR3 region has 12 residues. The germline V gene encodes CDR1 SQVTM and CDR2 ANQGSEA. The chain's CDR3 is CGAGGSNSPLHF. CDR3 sequence (DNA): TGCGGCGCGGGAGGGTCTAATTCACCCCTCCACTTT.

This clonotype appeared a few times. The chain combines TRBV7-9 with TRBJ1-3; 7 nucleotides agree with TRBD1. The CDR3 runs to 13 residues. Germline CDR1 reads SEHNR; CDR2 reads FQNEAQ (reference sequence). Trimming cost V 6 bases and J 8 bases; bases outside gene matches: 7. For the CDR3, the DNA is TGTGCCAGCAGGCCCGAGGGGGCTTACACCATATATTTT. Protein sequence: CASRPEGAYTIYF.

This clonotype was recorded many times. The V and J genes are TRBV27 and TRBJ2-2; D uncertain. The length of the CDR3 is 11 residues. Trimming stripped 5 bases from V and 3 bases from J, with 1 base between. The germline gives CDR1 MNHEY, CDR2 SMNVEV (reference sequence). As DNA, the CDR3 is TGTGCCAGCAGTCACACCGGGGAGCTGTTTTTT. Its translation is CASSHTGELFF.

The CDR3 region is CASRSTGRNSPLHF. The CDR3 region has the DNA TGCGCCAGCAGGTCGACAGGGCGTAATTCACCCCTCCACTTT. This chain joins TRBV5-1 and TRBJ1-6; 7 bases fit TRBD1. In germline, CDR1 is SGHRS, CDR2 YFSETQ. With 5 bases clipped from V and 6 bases from J, the junction kept 5 bases outside the gene matches. The length of the CDR3 is 14 residues.

The rearrangement uses TRBV5-6 and TRBJ1-2; D call uncertain. Trimming stripped 3 bases from V and 3 bases from J, with 6 bases between. Per the germline V gene, CDR1 is SGHDT and CDR2 is YYEEEE. The CDR3 is 12 amino acids. The CDR3 reads CASSYLDYGYTF. The CDR3, as DNA: TGTGCCAGCAGCTACCTGGACTATGGCTACACCTTC.

The chain is built from TRBV24-1 and TRBJ1-5, with TRBD1 identical over 9 bases. Germline lookup yields CDR1 KGHDR and CDR2 SFDVKD. J lost 9 bases, V lost 5 bases, and 7 bases had no gene match. This CDR3 contains 14 residues. The CDR3 bases are TGTGCCACCAGTGGCCCCAGGGGACAGGGGCCCCAGCATTTT. Translated: CATSGPRGQGPQHF.

This clonotype appeared a few times. V and J are TRBV6-2 or TRBV6-3 and TRBJ2-2, with a tentative D call TRBD1 (6 bases). CDR3 length: 18 amino acids. Germline V lookup: CDR1 MNHEY, CDR2 SVGEGT. V was shortened by 2 bases and J by 3 bases, with 19 bases between the two germline ends. The CDR3 coding sequence is TGTGCCAGCAGTTACCGCTACAGGGATTTAAGGGACACCGGGGAGCTGTTTTTT. Protein sequence: CASSYRYRDLRDTGELFF.

This clonotype came up a few times. The chain is built from TRBV14 and TRBJ2-4; 10 nucleotides agree with TRBD1. Germline V gene sequence: CDR1 SGHDN, CDR2 FVKESK. CDR3 length: 19 residues. The trim removed 0 bases at V and 2 bases at J, leaving 10 bases unmatched. This CDR3 is CASSQDYMTGGLTKNIQYF. The CDR3 DNA sequence: TGTGCCAGCAGCCAAGACTACATGACAGGGGGCCTCACCAAAAACATTCAGTACTTC.

The chain couples TRBV3-1 to TRBJ2-5, with 9 bases identical to TRBD2. This CDR3 is 15 amino acids long. V was clipped by 1 base and J by 9 bases; unmatched bases: 9. CDR1 LGHDT and CDR2 YNNKEL come from the germline V gene (reference sequence). The CDR3 nucleotides read TGTGCCAGCAGCCAAGGTTCTAGCGGGAAGGCGGCCCAGTACTTC. This codes for CASSQGSSGKAAQYF.